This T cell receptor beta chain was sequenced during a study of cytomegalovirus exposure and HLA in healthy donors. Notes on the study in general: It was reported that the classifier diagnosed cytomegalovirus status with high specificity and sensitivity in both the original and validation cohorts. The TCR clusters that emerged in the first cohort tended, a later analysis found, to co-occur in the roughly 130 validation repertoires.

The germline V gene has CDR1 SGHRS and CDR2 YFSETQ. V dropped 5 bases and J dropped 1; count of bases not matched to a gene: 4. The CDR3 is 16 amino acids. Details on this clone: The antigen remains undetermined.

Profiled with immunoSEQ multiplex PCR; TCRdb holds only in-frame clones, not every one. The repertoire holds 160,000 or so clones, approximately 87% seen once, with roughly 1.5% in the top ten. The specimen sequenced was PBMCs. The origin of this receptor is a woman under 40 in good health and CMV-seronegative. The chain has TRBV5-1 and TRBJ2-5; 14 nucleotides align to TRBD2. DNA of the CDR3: TGCGCCAGCAGTAAGGGACTAGCGGGGGCCCAAGAGACCCAGTACTTC. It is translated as CASSKGLAGAQETQYF.